The T cell receptor beta chain described here comes from a study of T cell repertoires in cytomegalovirus infection. Study context: Used in the study were CMV epitopes, some recently identified and HLA-C-restricted, others well-studied and HLA-B-restricted. Matching HLA type and CMV infection were both indicated by public TCR beta signatures.

Points from the study as a whole: Clonotypes of TCR beta that were HLA-C-restricted and CMV-specific dominated the ex vivo response. Carriers of CMV and the relevant HLA type were discriminated by public TCR beta frequency.

This clonotype was seen ten or more times. Its target is not known. The CDR3 is 14 amino acids. The germline V gene has CDR1 MNHNS and CDR2 SASEGT. Trimming removed 6 bases at V and 8 bases at J, with 17 bases between. MiXCR, run by TCRdb on the reads, gives a single entry per CDR3 protein. The repertoire holds roughly 730,000 distinct CDR3 sequences, around 32% seen once, with 15% to 20% in the top ten. The clonotype was recovered from a human donor in good health (CMV status not recorded). Some clones in this sample may be carry-over from other donors' samples. The material sequenced was cultured PBMCs, taken from culture after CMV antigen stimulation. This chain uses TRBV6-1 with TRBJ2-4; a weak D match, TRBD1 (6 bases). Here the CDR3 DNA reads TGTGCCAGCAGCCCAGACAGGAATAGAGACATTCAGTACTTC. Residues: CASSPDRNRDIQYF.